What follows are 6 T cell receptor beta chains derived from one specimen sequenced in a study of blood T cell repertoires in COVID-19. Here immunoSEQ multiplex PCR was the method, and the copy in TCRdb shows in-frame clones only, minus some. The sample lists around 120,000 clones, around 88% occurring once. The specimen sequenced was peripheral blood. The receptors shown here come from a woman aged 45-65 years with active or convalescent COVID-19.

The rearrangement uses TRBV18 and TRBJ1-5, with 8 bases fitting TRBD1. With 2 bases clipped from V and 6 bases from J, the junction kept 9 bases outside the gene matches. The CDR3 length is 16 residues. Germline CDR1 KGHSH, CDR2 LQKENI. The CDR3 DNA follows: TGTGCCAGCTCACCAGGAGTAGGACAGGGTGGTCAGCCCCAGCATTTT. Translation gives CASSPGVGQGGQPQHF.

J is TRBJ1-1 and V is TRBV7-9, with D maybe TRBD1 (5 bases). Germline CDR1 SEHNR, CDR2 FQNEAQ (reference sequence). V was shortened by 5 bases and J by 1 base, with 17 bases between the two germline ends. The CDR3 has 16 amino acids. The CDR3 region is CASSPVRGRGNTEAFF. For the CDR3, the DNA is TGTGCCAGCAGCCCCGTTAGAGGGAGGGGGAACACTGAAGCTTTCTTT.

V gene TRBV27 combines with J gene TRBJ2-1, with D maybe TRBD2 (5 bases). V was shortened by 2 bases and J by 1 base, with 6 bases between the two germline ends. CDR1 MNHEY and CDR2 SMNVEV come from the germline V gene (reference sequence). CDR3 length: 14 residues. CDR3 sequence: CASSLLASYNEQFF. In nucleotides, the CDR3 is TGTGCCAGCAGTTTACTAGCATCCTACAATGAGCAGTTCTTC.

The V gene is TRBV7-3, the J gene TRBJ2-3, with 7 bases aligning to TRBD2. This CDR3 is built from 19 residues. Trimming removed 0 bases from V and 0 bases from J; junction bases left unmatched: 12. Germline V CDR1 and CDR2: SGHTA, FQGTGA. The CDR3 loop reads CASSLTGTNLHTSTDTQYF. CDR3 DNA sequence: TGTGCCAGCAGCTTAACAGGGACTAACCTCCATACTAGCACAGATACGCAGTATTTT.

The V and J genes are TRBV7-2 and TRBJ2-1, with TRBD1 identical over 9 bases. Trimming at V came to 3 bases and at J to 6 bases, leaving 9 bases not matched to a gene. CDR3 length equals 16 residues. Germline CDR1 SGHTA, CDR2 FQGNSA. The DNA for the CDR3 is TGTGCCAGCAGCTTGGAAGGGACAGGGAGGCTCAATGAGCAGTTCTTC. It encodes CASSLEGTGRLNEQFF.

The rearrangement joins TRBV19 to TRBJ1-2; the D gene is possibly TRBD1 (6 bases). The CDR3 is 17 residues long. Germline CDR1 reads LNHDA; CDR2 reads SQIVND (reference sequence). Trimming cost V 7 bases and J 5 bases, with 26 bases left between them. CDR3 loop: CASTAPPGQSVVYGYTF. CDR3 nucleotides: TGTGCCAGTACCGCGCCACCCGGACAGTCGGTGGTTTATGGCTACACCTTC.